This TCR beta chain was recorded in a study of blood T cell repertoires in COVID-19. As for the study in general: Samples of COVID-19 (acute and convalescent) were obtained from the United States, Italy and Spain. PBMCs, B-cell-depleted T cells, or T cells were the source of the cDNA or gDNA that made up the material.

In the authors' methods: Cell counts per sample came from amplifying reference gene primers. TCRdb's table, derived via immunoSEQ multiplex PCR, lists solely in-frame clones and lacks some. The V and J calls and clone size come from that table; D and trimming were worked out from the DNA. Of 150,000 to 200,000 clones listed, 83% are singletons. The CDR3 is 13 residues long. Germline V lookup: CDR1 SQVTM, CDR2 ANQGSEA. The V and J ends lost 7 bases and 5 bases, in that order; junction bases with no gene match: 8. The chain uses TRBV29-1 and TRBJ1-2, with 9 nucleotides matching TRBD1. The receptor comes from a woman aged 70 to 79 who had recovered from COVID-19. The material sequenced was peripheral blood. The CDR3 region has the DNA TGCAGCGGCACCGGGACAGGGCCTTATGGCTACACCTTC. This encodes CSGTGTGPYGYTF.